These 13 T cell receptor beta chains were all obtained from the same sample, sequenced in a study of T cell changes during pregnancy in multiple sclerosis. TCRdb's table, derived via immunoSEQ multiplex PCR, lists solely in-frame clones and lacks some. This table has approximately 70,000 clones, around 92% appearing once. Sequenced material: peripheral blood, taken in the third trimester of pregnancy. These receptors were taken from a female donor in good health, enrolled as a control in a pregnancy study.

The CDR3 loop is CASSLWAPNEQFF. In nucleotides, the CDR3 is TGCGCCAGCAGCTTGTGGGCACCCAATGAGCAGTTCTTC. The chain links TRBV5-1 to TRBJ2-1, with D unclear. The germline V gene has CDR1 SGHRS and CDR2 YFSETQ. V was pared by 1 base and J by 6 bases, with 8 bases between. The CDR3 contains 13 residues.

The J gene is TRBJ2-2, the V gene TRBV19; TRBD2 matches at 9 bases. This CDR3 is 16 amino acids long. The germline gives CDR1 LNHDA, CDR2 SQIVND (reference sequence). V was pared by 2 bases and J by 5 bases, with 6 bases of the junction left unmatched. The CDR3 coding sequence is TGTGCCAGTAGTATAAGGGCTAGCGGGACAACCGGGGAGCTGTTTTTT. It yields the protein CASSIRASGTTGELFF.

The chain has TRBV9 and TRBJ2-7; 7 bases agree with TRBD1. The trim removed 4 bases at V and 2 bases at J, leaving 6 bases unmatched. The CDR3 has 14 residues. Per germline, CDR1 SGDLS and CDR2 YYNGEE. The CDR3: CASSLRQGAYEQYF. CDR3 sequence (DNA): TGTGCCAGCAGCCTTCGACAGGGAGCCTACGAGCAGTACTTC.

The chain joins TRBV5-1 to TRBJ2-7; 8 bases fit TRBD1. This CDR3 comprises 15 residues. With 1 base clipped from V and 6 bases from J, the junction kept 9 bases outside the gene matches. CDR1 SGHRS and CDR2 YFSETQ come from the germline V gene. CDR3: CASSLSQGATSEQYF. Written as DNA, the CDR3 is TGCGCCAGCAGCTTGTCGCAGGGGGCGACGAGCGAGCAGTACTTC. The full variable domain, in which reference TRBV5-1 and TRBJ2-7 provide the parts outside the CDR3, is KAGVTQTPRYLIKTRGQQVTLSCSPISGHRSVSWYQQTPGQGLQFLFEYFSETQRNKGNFPGRFSGRQFSNSRSEMNVSTLELGDSALYLCASSLSQGATSEQYFGPGTRLTVT.

The CDR3 reads CATSRDIRVGQPQHF. Here the CDR3 DNA reads TGTGCCACCAGCAGAGATATCAGGGTAGGTCAGCCCCAGCATTTT. The V gene is TRBV15, the J gene TRBJ1-5; TRBD1 is a possible D gene (5 bases). The V end was cut by 0 bases, the J end by 6 bases, with 12 bases between. CDR3 size: 15 residues. Germline V gene data show CDR1 as LNHNV and CDR2 as YYDKDF (reference sequence).

The CDR3 DNA is TGTGCCTGGAGTGTACTGGTCGGGGGGGGCTCCTACAATGAGCAGTTCTTC. It codes for CAWSVLVGGGSYNEQFF. V usage is TRBV30 and J usage is TRBJ2-1, with 8 nucleotides matching TRBD2. The CDR3 runs 17 residues. The V gene end was trimmed by 0 bases and the J gene end by 0 bases; junction bases not matched to a gene: 7. Germline CDR1 is GTSNPN and CDR2 is SVGIG (reference sequence). The full variable domain, its missing parts supplied by reference TRBV30 and TRBJ2-1, is SQTIHQWPATLVQPVGSPLSLECTVEGTSNPNLYWYRQAAGRGLQLLFYSVGIGQISSEVPQNLSASRPQDRQFILSSKKLLLSDSGFYLCAWSVLVGGGSYNEQFFGPGTRLTVL.

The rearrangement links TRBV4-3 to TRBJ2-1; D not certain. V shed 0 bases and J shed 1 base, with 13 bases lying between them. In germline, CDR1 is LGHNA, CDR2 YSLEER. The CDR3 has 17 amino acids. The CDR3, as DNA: TGCGCCAGCAGCCAAGATGAAGACTTCCTTTCCTACAATGAGCAGTTCTTC. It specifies CASSQDEDFLSYNEQFF.

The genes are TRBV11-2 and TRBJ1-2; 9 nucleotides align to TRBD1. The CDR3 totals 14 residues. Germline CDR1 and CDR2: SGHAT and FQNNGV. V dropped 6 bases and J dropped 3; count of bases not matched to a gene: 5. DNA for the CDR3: TGTGCCAGCAGACAGGGGGCAAGGGACTATGGCTACACCTTC. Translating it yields CASRQGARDYGYTF.

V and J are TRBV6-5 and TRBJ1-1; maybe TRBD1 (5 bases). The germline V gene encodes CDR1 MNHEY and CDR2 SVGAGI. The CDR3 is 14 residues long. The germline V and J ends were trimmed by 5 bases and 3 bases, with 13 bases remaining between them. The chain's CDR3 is CASSESTDHTEAFF. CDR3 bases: TGTGCCAGCAGTGAGTCGACAGACCACACTGAAGCTTTCTTT.

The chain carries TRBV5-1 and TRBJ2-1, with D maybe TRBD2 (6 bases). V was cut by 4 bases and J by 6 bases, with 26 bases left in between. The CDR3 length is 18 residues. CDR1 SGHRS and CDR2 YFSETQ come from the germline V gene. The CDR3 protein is CASSRFVGGGGAANEQFF. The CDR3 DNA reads TGCGCCAGCAGCCGGTTTGTAGGAGGTGGCGGGGCCGCCAATGAGCAGTTCTTC.

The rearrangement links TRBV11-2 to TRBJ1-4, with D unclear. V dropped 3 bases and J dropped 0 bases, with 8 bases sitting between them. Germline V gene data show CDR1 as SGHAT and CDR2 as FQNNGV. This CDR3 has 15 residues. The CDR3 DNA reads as TGTGCCAGCAGCTTTCAGAAGTCAACTAATGAAAAACTGTTTTTT. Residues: CASSFQKSTNEKLFF.

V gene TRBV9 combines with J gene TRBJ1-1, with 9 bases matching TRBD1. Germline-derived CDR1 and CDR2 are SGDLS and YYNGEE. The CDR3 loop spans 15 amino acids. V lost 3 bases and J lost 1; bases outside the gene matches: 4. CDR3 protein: CASSGGQGSNTEAFF. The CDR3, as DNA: TGTGCCAGCAGCGGCGGACAGGGGTCGAACACTGAAGCTTTCTTT. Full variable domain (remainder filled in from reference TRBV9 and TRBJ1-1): DSGVTQTPKHLITATGQRVTLRCSPRSGDLSVYWYQQSLDQGLQFLIQYYNGEERAKGNILERFSAQQFPDLHSELNLSSLELGDSALYFCASSGGQGSNTEAFFGQGTRLTVV.

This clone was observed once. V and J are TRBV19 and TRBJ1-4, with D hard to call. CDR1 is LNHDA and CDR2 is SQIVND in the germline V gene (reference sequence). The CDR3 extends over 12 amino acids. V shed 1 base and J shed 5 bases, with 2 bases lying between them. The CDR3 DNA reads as TGTGCCAGTAGTATAGTAAATGAAAAACTGTTTTTT. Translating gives CASSIVNEKLFF.